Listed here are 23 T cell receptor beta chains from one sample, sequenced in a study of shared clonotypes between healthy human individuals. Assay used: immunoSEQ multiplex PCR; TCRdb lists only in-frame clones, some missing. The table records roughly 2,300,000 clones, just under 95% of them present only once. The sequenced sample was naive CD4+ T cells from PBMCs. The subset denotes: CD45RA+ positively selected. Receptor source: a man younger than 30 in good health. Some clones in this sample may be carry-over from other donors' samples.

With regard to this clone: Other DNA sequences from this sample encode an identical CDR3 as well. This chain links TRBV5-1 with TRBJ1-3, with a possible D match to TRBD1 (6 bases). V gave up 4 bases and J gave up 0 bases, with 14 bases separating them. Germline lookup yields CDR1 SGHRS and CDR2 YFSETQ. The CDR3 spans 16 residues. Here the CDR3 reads CASSGGPVGSGNTIYF. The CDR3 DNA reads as TGCGCCAGCAGCGGGGGGCCAGTAGGCTCTGGAAACACCATATATTTT.

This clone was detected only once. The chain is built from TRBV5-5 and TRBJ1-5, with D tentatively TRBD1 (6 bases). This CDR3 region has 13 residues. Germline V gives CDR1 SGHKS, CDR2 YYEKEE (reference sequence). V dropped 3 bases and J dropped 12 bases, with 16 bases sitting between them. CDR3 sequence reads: CASSSITGQGQHF. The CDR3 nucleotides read TGTGCCAGCAGCTCGATTACAGGGCAGGGCCAGCATTTT. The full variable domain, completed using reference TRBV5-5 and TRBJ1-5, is DAGVTQSPTHLIKTRGQQVTLRCSPISGHKSVSWYQQVLGQGPQFIFQYYEKEERGRGNFPDRFSARQFPNYSSELNVNALLLGDSALYLCASSSITGQGQHFGDGTRLSIL.

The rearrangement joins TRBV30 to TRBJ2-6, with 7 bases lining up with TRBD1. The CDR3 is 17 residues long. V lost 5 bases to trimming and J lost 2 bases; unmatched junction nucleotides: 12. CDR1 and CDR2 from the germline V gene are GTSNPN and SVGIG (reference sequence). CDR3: CAWGDRASGAGANVLTF. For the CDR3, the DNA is TGTGCCTGGGGAGACAGGGCCTCTGGCGCTGGGGCCAACGTCCTGACTTTC.

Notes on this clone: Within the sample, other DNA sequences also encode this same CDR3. The CDR3 loop reads CAWSLNEKLFF. In DNA form, the CDR3 reads TGTGCCTGGAGCTTAAATGAAAAACTGTTTTTT. V usage is TRBV30 and J usage is TRBJ1-4; D remains unclear. This CDR3 contains 11 residues. With 3 bases removed from V and 5 bases from J, the gap between germline ends came to 4 bases. The germline V gene has CDR1 GTSNPN and CDR2 SVGIG (reference sequence).

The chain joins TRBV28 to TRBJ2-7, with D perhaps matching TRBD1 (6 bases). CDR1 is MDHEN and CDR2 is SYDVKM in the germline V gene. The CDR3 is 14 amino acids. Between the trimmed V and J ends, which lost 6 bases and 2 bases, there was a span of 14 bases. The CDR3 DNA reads TGTGCCAGCAGCCTCGGACAGATGCCCTACGAGCAGTACTTC. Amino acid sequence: CASSLGQMPYEQYF.

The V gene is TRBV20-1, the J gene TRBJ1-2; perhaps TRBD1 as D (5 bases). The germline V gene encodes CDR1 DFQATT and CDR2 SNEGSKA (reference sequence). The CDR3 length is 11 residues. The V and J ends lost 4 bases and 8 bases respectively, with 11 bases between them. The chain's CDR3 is CSATGGEGYTF. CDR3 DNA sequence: TGCAGTGCTACCGGGGGGGAGGGCTACACCTTC.

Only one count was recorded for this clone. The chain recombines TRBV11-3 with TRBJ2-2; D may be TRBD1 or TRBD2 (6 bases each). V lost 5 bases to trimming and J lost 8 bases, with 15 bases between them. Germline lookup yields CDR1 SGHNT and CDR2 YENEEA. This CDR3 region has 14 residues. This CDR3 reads CASSRRGREGELFF. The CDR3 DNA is TGTGCCAGCAGCCGCCGGGGGCGAGAGGGGGAGCTGTTTTTT.

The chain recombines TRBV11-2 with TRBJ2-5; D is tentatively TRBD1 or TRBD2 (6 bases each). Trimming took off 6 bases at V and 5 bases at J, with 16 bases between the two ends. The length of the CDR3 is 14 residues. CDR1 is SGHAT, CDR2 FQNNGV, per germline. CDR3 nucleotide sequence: TGTGCCAGCAGTTCGTGGGGGGCTCTCGAGACCCAGTACTTC. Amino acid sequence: CASSSWGALETQYF.

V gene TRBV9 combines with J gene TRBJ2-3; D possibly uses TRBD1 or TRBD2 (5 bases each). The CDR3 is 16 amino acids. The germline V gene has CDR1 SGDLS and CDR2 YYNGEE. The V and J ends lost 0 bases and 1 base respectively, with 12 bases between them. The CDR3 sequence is CASSVDGTPGTDTQYF. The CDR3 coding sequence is TGTGCCAGCAGCGTAGACGGGACCCCGGGCACAGATACGCAGTATTTT.

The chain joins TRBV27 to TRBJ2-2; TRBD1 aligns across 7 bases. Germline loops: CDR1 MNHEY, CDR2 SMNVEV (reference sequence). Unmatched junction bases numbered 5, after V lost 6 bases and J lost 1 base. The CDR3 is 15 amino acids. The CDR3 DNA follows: TGTGCCAGCAGCCATGGACAGGTGAACACCGGGGAGCTGTTTTTT. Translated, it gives CASSHGQVNTGELFF.

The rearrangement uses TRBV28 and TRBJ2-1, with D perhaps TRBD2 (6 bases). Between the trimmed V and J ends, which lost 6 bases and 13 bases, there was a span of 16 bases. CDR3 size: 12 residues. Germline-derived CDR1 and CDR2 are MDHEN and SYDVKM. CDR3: CASSLTSLNQFF. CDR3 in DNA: TGTGCCAGCAGCCTAACTAGCCTAAACCAGTTCTTC.

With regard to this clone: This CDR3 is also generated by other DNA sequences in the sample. For the CDR3, the DNA is TGCAGCGTAGGACAGGGGGCGGAGACCCAGTACTTC. This translates into CSVGQGAETQYF. The chain carries TRBV29-1 and TRBJ2-5, with 11 nucleotides matching TRBD1. Germline V CDR1 and CDR2: SQVTM, ANQGSEA. The length of the CDR3 is 12 residues. The J segment lost 5 bases and the V segment lost 6 bases, leaving 2 bases of the junction unmatched.

The CDR3 nucleotides are TGCGCCAGCAGCCGGGAGACAGTCAACTATGGCTACACCTTC. Protein sequence: CASSRETVNYGYTF. The gene calls are TRBV4-1 and TRBJ1-2; D might be TRBD1 (5 bases). V lost 4 bases and J lost 2, with 11 bases in between. The CDR3 is 14 residues long. Per the germline V gene, CDR1 is MGHRA and CDR2 is YSYEKL.

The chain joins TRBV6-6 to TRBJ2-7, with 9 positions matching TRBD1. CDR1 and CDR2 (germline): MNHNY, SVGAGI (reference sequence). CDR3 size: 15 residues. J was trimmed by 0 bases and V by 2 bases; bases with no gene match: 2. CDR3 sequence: CASSYGQGFSYEQYF. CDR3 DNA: TGTGCCAGCAGTTACGGACAGGGGTTCTCCTACGAGCAGTACTTC.

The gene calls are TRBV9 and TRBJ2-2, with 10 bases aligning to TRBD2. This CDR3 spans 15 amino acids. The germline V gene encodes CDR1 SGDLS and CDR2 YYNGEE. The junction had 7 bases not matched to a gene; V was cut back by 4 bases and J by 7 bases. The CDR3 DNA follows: TGTGCCAGCAGCCCTACTAGCGGGACAGGCGGGGAGCTGTTTTTT. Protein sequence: CASSPTSGTGGELFF.

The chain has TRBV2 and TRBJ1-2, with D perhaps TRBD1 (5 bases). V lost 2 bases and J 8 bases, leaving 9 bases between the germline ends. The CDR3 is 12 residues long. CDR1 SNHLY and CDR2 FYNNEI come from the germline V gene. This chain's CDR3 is CASSELGQGYTF. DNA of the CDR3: TGTGCCAGCAGTGAATTGGGGCAGGGCTACACCTTC.

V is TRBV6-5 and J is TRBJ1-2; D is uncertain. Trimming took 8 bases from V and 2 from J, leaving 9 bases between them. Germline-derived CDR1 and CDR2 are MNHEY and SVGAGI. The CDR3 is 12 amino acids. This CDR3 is CASGGQNYGYTF. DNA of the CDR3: TGTGCCAGCGGCGGGCAGAACTATGGCTACACCTTC.

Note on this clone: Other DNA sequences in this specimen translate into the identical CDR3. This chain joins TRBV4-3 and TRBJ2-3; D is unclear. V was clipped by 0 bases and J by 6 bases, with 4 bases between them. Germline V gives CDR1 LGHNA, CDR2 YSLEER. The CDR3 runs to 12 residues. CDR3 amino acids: CASSQEGDTQYF. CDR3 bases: TGCGCCAGCAGCCAAGAAGGGGATACGCAGTATTTT.

CDR3 region: CASTGTGTKTNYGYTF. As DNA, the CDR3 is TGTGCCAGCACCGGGACCGGGACAAAGACTAACTATGGCTACACCTTC. The chain is built from TRBV5-6 and TRBJ1-2; TRBD1 might be the D (6 bases). Trimming removed 6 bases from V and 0 bases from J, with 18 bases in between. This CDR3 is built from 16 residues. CDR1 is SGHDT, CDR2 YYEEEE, per germline.

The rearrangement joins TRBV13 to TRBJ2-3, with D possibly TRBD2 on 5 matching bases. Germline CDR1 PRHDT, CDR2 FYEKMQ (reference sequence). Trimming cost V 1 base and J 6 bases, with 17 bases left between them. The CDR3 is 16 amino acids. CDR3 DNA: TGTGCCAGCAGCTTAGCTGTTGGGTGGACTTCCGATACGCAGTATTTT. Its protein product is CASSLAVGWTSDTQYF.

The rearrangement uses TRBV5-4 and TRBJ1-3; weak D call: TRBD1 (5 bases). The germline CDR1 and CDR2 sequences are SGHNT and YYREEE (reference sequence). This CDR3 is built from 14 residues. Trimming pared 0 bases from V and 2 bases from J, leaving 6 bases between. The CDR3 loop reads CASSLARAGNTIYF. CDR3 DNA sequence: TGTGCCAGCAGCTTGGCCAGGGCTGGAAACACCATATATTTT.

The CDR3 DNA reads TGTGCCAGCAGCGTAGTAAACACTATCCAAGGGGCTTTCTTT. Translating gives CASSVVNTIQGAFF. The V call is TRBV9, the J call TRBJ1-1; unclear D gene. The germline V gene encodes CDR1 SGDLS and CDR2 YYNGEE. Between the trimmed V and J ends, which lost 0 bases and 11 bases, there was a span of 17 bases. CDR3 size: 14 residues.

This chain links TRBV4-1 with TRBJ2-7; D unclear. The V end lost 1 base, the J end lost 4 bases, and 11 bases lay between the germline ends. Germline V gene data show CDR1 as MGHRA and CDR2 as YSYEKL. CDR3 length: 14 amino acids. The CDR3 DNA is TGCGCCAGCAGCCAAGTGAAGGGTCGATACGAGCAGTACTTC. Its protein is CASSQVKGRYEQYF.